The 32 T cell receptor beta chains listed next were all sequenced from one sample in a study of shared T cell receptors in the human thymus. TCRdb keeps only in-frame clones here, not all; method: immunoSEQ multiplex PCR. The data contain about 660,000 clones, 70% to 90% of them singletons. These records were also assigned to another study, of human thymus T cells.

Sequenced: thymocytes. Source of these receptors: a boy in the first two years of life with a congenital heart defect.

The V call is TRBV4-3, the J call TRBJ1-5; D remains unclear. Between the trimmed V and J ends, which lost 0 bases and 4 bases, there was a span of 7 bases. The CDR3 spans 14 residues. Germline-derived CDR1 and CDR2 are LGHNA and YSLEER. DNA of the CDR3: TGCGCCAGCAGCCAAGATCCGGGGAATCAGCCCCAGCATTTT. This translates into CASSQDPGNQPQHF.

The J gene is TRBJ2-7, the V gene TRBV4-3, with unresolved D. Trimming took 0 bases from V and 3 from J, leaving 9 bases between them. This CDR3 contains 14 residues. The germline CDR1 and CDR2 sequences are LGHNA and YSLEER. The CDR3 loop is CASSQDEEVYEQYF. The CDR3 DNA reads as TGCGCCAGCAGCCAAGATGAAGAGGTCTACGAGCAGTACTTC.

The chain is built from TRBV28 and TRBJ2-7; D call uncertain. This CDR3 region has 13 residues. Trimming shortened V by 6 bases and J by 0 bases, and 9 bases separated the two germline ends. Germline V CDR1 and CDR2: MDHEN, SYDVKM. The CDR3 here is CASRPMSSYEQYF. For the CDR3, the DNA is TGTGCCAGCAGGCCGATGAGCTCCTACGAGCAGTACTTC.

The chain couples TRBV30 to TRBJ1-2; 8 bases match TRBD1. This CDR3 contains 15 residues. Trimming removed 0 bases from V and 5 bases from J; junction bases left unmatched: 8. Per the germline V gene, CDR1 is GTSNPN and CDR2 is SVGIG (reference sequence). CDR3 loop: CAWSVGLQGDYGYTF. CDR3 sequence (DNA): TGTGCCTGGAGTGTCGGTTTACAGGGGGATTATGGCTACACCTTC.

The CDR3 is CASSRIAGTGTNEKLFF. The CDR3 DNA reads TGTGCCAGCTCACGGATTGCAGGAACAGGGACTAATGAAAAACTGTTTTTT. The chain is built from TRBV18 and TRBJ1-4, with D maybe TRBD1 (6 bases). CDR1 is KGHSH and CDR2 is LQKENI in the germline V gene. The CDR3 sequence is 17 residues long. V was clipped by 4 bases and J by 2 bases, with 17 bases between them. Using reference TRBV18 and TRBJ1-4 for the parts outside the CDR3, the full variable domain is NAGVMQNPRHLVRRRGQEARLRCSPMKGHSHVYWYRQLPEEGLKFMVYLQKENIIDESGMPKERFSAEFPKEGPSILRIQQVVRGDSAAYFCASSRIAGTGTNEKLFFGSGTQLSVL.

This clone was recorded once. This chain uses TRBV4-3 with TRBJ1-5; 8 nucleotides match TRBD1. Per the germline V gene, CDR1 is LGHNA and CDR2 is YSLEER. After removal of 4 bases from V and 5 bases from J, the junction contained 4 bases not matched to a gene. The CDR3 contains 14 residues. The DNA for the CDR3 is TGCGCCAGCAGCCCAGGGGGCAGCCATCAGCCCCAGCATTTT. Amino acid sequence: CASSPGGSHQPQHF.

This rearrangement joins TRBV6-5 to TRBJ2-1; weak D call: TRBD2 (5 bases). Germline assignment: CDR1 MNHEY and CDR2 SVGAGI. This CDR3 is 15 amino acids long. V was shortened by 10 bases and J by 6 bases, with 22 bases between the two germline ends. The CDR3 loop reads CATRRTGNKGNEQFF. CDR3 in DNA: TGTGCCACGCGGCGGACTGGGAATAAGGGCAATGAGCAGTTCTTC.

This clone was detected once. V is TRBV15 and J is TRBJ2-7; the match to TRBD2 covers 10 bases. CDR3 size: 18 residues. The germline CDR1 and CDR2 sequences are LNHNV and YYDKDF (reference sequence). Losses at the gene ends were 4 bases for V and 2 bases for J; bases not matched to a gene: 14. CDR3 sequence reads: CATSNPSGSVHYTYEQYF. In DNA form, the CDR3 reads TGTGCCACCAGCAATCCTAGCGGGAGCGTCCACTATACCTACGAGCAGTACTTC.

This chain joins TRBV11-2 and TRBJ2-7; 9 bases align to TRBD2. Unmatched junction bases numbered 5, after V lost 5 bases and J lost 0 bases. CDR1 SGHAT and CDR2 FQNNGV come from the germline V gene. CDR3 length equals 15 residues. The CDR3 bases are TGTGCCAGCAGCGATAGCGGGAGAAGCTCCTACGAGCAGTACTTC. It codes for CASSDSGRSSYEQYF. Supplemented by reference TRBV11-2 and TRBJ2-7, the full variable domain reads EAGVAQSPRYKIIEKRQSVAFWCNPISGHATLYWYQQILGQGPKLLIQFQNNGVVDDSQLPKDRFSAERLKGVDSTLKIQPAKLEDSAVYLCASSDSGRSSYEQYFGPGTRLTVT.

The V and J genes are TRBV6-1 and TRBJ2-1, with 7 bases lining up with TRBD1. Germline CDR1 MNHNS, CDR2 SASEGT. The CDR3 covers 11 residues. After removal of 11 bases from V and 8 bases from J, the junction contained 6 bases not matched to a gene. CDR3 DNA sequence: TGTGCCGCTCGTCAGGGGGATGAGCAGTTCTTC. Residues: CAARQGDEQFF.

The rearrangement links TRBV7-9 to TRBJ1-2; D gene uncertain. Trimming stripped 4 bases from V and 5 bases from J, with 14 bases between. Germline values: CDR1 SEHNR, CDR2 FQNEAQ (reference sequence). The length of the CDR3 is 14 residues. CDR3 region: CASSSGSDGYGYTF. The CDR3 DNA reads as TGTGCCAGCAGCTCCGGGTCCGACGGATATGGCTACACCTTC.

The chain combines TRBV5-4 with TRBJ2-1, with TRBD1 matching 8 bases. This CDR3 spans 14 amino acids. Germline lookup yields CDR1 SGHNT and CDR2 YYREEE (reference sequence). The ends lost 6 bases at V and 8 bases at J; junction bases unmatched: 10. In DNA, the CDR3 is TGTGCCAGCACCCTCCAAACAGGGGGTCATGAGCAGTTCTTC. Translated, it gives CASTLQTGGHEQFF.

In this sample, this clone turned up a few times. The gene calls are TRBV14 and TRBJ2-1; no clear D. Trimming took 0 bases from V and 3 from J, leaving 9 bases between them. This CDR3 has 15 amino acids. The germline CDR1 and CDR2 sequences are SGHDN and FVKESK. Here the CDR3 reads CASSQDPINYNEQFF. CDR3 sequence (DNA): TGTGCCAGCAGCCAAGACCCTATAAACTACAATGAGCAGTTCTTC.

The J gene is TRBJ2-1, the V gene TRBV2; D perhaps matches TRBD2 (6 bases). This CDR3 spans 13 amino acids. Trimming removed 5 bases from V and 8 bases from J, with 13 bases in between. Germline values: CDR1 SNHLY, CDR2 FYNNEI. CDR3 protein: CASSQPSDDEQFF. The CDR3 region has the DNA TGTGCCAGCAGTCAACCTAGCGACGATGAGCAGTTCTTC. Combining the CDR3 with reference TRBV2 and TRBJ2-1 gives the whole variable domain EPEVTQTPSHQVTQMGQEVILRCVPISNHLYFYWYRQILGQKVEFLVSFYNNEISEKSEIFDDQFSVERPDGSNFTLKIRSTKLEDSAMYFCASSQPSDDEQFFGPGTRLTVL.

This sequence joins TRBV14 and TRBJ2-1; 11 nucleotides agree with TRBD2. The germline gives CDR1 SGHDN, CDR2 FVKESK. Germline trimming cut 4 bases from V and 15 bases from J; bases unmatched to any gene: 20. The CDR3 runs to 17 residues. The CDR3: CASSPRPGTSGQGRGFF. As DNA, the CDR3 is TGTGCCAGCAGCCCACGTCCCGGGACTAGCGGCCAAGGGAGAGGGTTCTTC.

This clone has a single count. CDR3 amino acids: CASSPKRTYEQYF. For the CDR3, the DNA is TGCGCCAGCAGCCCGAAGCGGACGTACGAGCAGTACTTC. This sequence joins TRBV4-1 and TRBJ2-7; weak D call: TRBD2 (5 bases). Trimming pared 4 bases from V and 4 bases from J, leaving 11 bases between. This CDR3 spans 13 amino acids. The germline V gene has CDR1 MGHRA and CDR2 YSYEKL.

The chain recombines TRBV30 with TRBJ1-5; 8 nucleotides align to TRBD1. The CDR3 has 18 amino acids. The germline V gene has CDR1 GTSNPN and CDR2 SVGIG (reference sequence). V lost 0 bases and J lost 7; bases outside the gene matches: 17. The CDR3 sequence is CAWSVLPPWQGARQPQHF. The CDR3 nucleotides are TGTGCCTGGAGTGTACTCCCTCCTTGGCAGGGGGCGCGGCAGCCCCAGCATTTT.

Regarding this clone: One end of the junction fails to match germline, which may point to a read error. The genes are TRBV18 and TRBJ2-7; 10 positions match TRBD1. The CDR3 has 14 residues. Germline V lookup: CDR1 KGHSH, CDR2 LQKENI. The CDR3 DNA reads TGTGCCAGCTCACCACGTTCCTGGGAAGACAGGGGGCACTTC. It is translated as CASSPRSWEDRGHF.

This chain joins TRBV5-4 and TRBJ1-3, with D tentatively TRBD1 (6 bases). This CDR3 is built from 13 residues. Germline V CDR1 and CDR2: SGHNT, YYREEE (reference sequence). V was cut by 5 bases and J by 4 bases, with 10 bases left in between. CDR3 sequence (DNA): TGTGCCAGCAGTTTCGACAGGGGAAACACCATATATTTT. This gives the protein CASSFDRGNTIYF.

The chain carries TRBV19 and TRBJ1-2; no firm D call. V was clipped by 5 bases and J by 3 bases, with 16 bases between them. Germline CDR1 and CDR2: LNHDA and SQIVND (reference sequence). CDR3 length: 15 amino acids. Written as DNA, the CDR3 is TGTGCCAGTAGTTCGAGAGGGAGGCAGGACTATGGCTACACCTTC. This translates into CASSSRGRQDYGYTF.

The V and J genes are TRBV5-6 and TRBJ1-2; 10 bases map to TRBD1. The CDR3 consists of 15 residues. Unmatched junction bases numbered 9, after V lost 4 bases and J lost 6 bases. Germline V gives CDR1 SGHDT, CDR2 YYEEEE. The CDR3, as DNA: TGTGCCAGCAGCGGTAAGACAGGGGGCGCAAATGGCTACACCTTC. This translates into CASSGKTGGANGYTF.

This chain links TRBV5-6 with TRBJ2-7, with D perhaps matching TRBD2 (6 bases). The CDR3 totals 13 residues. Trimming took 4 bases from V and 3 from J, leaving 11 bases between them. Germline V gene sequence: CDR1 SGHDT, CDR2 YYEEEE. The CDR3 coding sequence is TGTGCCAGCAGCAATACTAGCATCTACGAGCAGTACTTC. It is translated as CASSNTSIYEQYF.

The chain links TRBV29-1 to TRBJ2-7, with 8 bases lining up with TRBD1. With V trimmed by 0 bases and J by 4 bases, 8 bases remained unmatched. CDR1 and CDR2 from the germline V gene are SQVTM and ANQGSEA. This CDR3 spans 15 amino acids. The CDR3 protein is CSVEDSRQGKYEQYF. The CDR3, as DNA: TGCAGCGTTGAAGATAGTAGACAGGGGAAGTACGAGCAGTACTTC.

The chain joins TRBV4-2 to TRBJ2-3, with D unclear. The germline V gene encodes CDR1 LGHNA and CDR2 YNFKEQ. This CDR3 spans 17 amino acids. Trimming took 5 bases from V and 0 from J, leaving 18 bases between them. CDR3 protein: CASSDQNGVPSTDTQYF. CDR3 nucleotides: TGTGCCAGCAGCGATCAGAACGGAGTTCCTAGCACAGATACGCAGTATTTT.

The chain recombines TRBV14 with TRBJ1-2, with D hard to call. Trimming took off 1 base at V and 2 bases at J, with 8 bases between the two ends. Per the germline V gene, CDR1 is SGHDN and CDR2 is FVKESK. The CDR3 is made up of 14 amino acids. Here the CDR3 DNA reads TGTGCCAGCAGCCAAGCGGGTCCGAACTATGGCTACACCTTC. The encoded protein is CASSQAGPNYGYTF.

V and J are TRBV27 and TRBJ1-1, with a weak D call TRBD1 (5 bases). In germline, CDR1 is MNHEY, CDR2 SMNVEV (reference sequence). The ends were cut back, 5 bases at V and 6 bases at J, with 19 bases in the middle. The CDR3 loop spans 15 amino acids. The CDR3 DNA sequence: TGTGCCAGCAGTATGGCAGGGCCGACTTCTTCTGAAGCTTTCTTT. Residues: CASSMAGPTSSEAFF.

V usage is TRBV7-3 and J usage is TRBJ2-3, with a weak D call TRBD1 (6 bases). The V and J ends lost 4 bases and 5 bases respectively, with 10 bases between them. This CDR3 spans 13 amino acids. Germline assignment: CDR1 SGHTA and CDR2 FQGTGA. CDR3 DNA: TGTGCCAGCAGCTGCTCACAGGGAGATACGCAGTATTTT. Protein: CASSCSQGDTQYF.

V and J are TRBV27 and TRBJ1-1, with D uncertain. The CDR3 length is 10 residues. V lost 4 bases and J lost 7, with 4 bases in between. Germline V gene data show CDR1 as MNHEY and CDR2 as SMNVEV (reference sequence). Here the CDR3 reads CASSWLEAFF. The CDR3 nucleotides read TGTGCCAGCAGTTGGCTTGAAGCTTTCTTT.

The chain carries TRBV30 and TRBJ2-3; 15 nucleotides align to TRBD2. CDR1 and CDR2 (germline): GTSNPN, SVGIG (reference sequence). The CDR3 covers 20 residues. Losses at the gene ends were 0 bases for V and 2 bases for J; bases not matched to a gene: 12. The CDR3 DNA reads TGTGCCTGGAGTGTATTGGGGGGACTAGCGGGAGGTCGGGCCACAGATACGCAGTATTTT. The encoded protein is CAWSVLGGLAGGRATDTQYF.

This chain links TRBV7-2 with TRBJ2-1; 8 bases agree with TRBD2. Germline values: CDR1 SGHTA, CDR2 FQGNSA. CDR3 size: 16 residues. V dropped 7 bases and J dropped 4; count of bases not matched to a gene: 12. CDR3 sequence (DNA): TGTGCCAGCACCAACCTCCCCGGGGGGGAATACAATGAGCAGTTCTTC. Translation: CASTNLPGGEYNEQFF.

The chain uses TRBV19 and TRBJ1-1, with D possibly matching TRBD1 (5 bases). This CDR3 spans 19 amino acids. CDR1 LNHDA and CDR2 SQIVND come from the germline V gene (reference sequence). V lost 0 bases to trimming and J lost 3 bases, with 23 bases between them. The CDR3 nucleotides read TGTGCCAGTAGTATAGATCCCGGCAGGGAGGGAGGTTTTGACACTGAAGCTTTCTTT. Its translation: CASSIDPGREGGFDTEAFF. The variable domain in full, completed from reference TRBV19 and TRBJ1-1, reads DGGITQSPKYLFRKEGQNVTLSCEQNLNHDAMYWYRQDPGQGLRLIYYSQIVNDFQKGDIAEGYSVSREKKESFPLTVTSAQKNPTAFYLCASSIDPGREGGFDTEAFFGQGTRLTVV.

The chain uses TRBV23-1 and TRBJ2-7, with 7 bases identical to TRBD1. TRBV23-1 is filed as an ORF, its function uncertain. CDR3 length: 14 amino acids. With 4 bases clipped from V and 2 bases from J, the junction kept 5 bases outside the gene matches. The CDR3 sequence is CASSLRGRTYEQYF. CDR3 nucleotides: TGCGCCAGCAGTCTAAGGGGGCGCACCTACGAGCAGTACTTC.